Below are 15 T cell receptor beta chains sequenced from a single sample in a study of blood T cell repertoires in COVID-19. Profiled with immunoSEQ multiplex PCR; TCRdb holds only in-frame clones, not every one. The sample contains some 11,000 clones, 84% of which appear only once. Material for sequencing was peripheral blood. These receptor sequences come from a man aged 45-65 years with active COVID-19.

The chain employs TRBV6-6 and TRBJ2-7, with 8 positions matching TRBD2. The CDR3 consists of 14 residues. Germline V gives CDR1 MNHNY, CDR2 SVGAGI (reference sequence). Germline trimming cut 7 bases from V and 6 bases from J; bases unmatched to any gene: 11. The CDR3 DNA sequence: TGTGCCAGCACTTTACGGGGGGGCCACCCCGAGCAGTACTTC. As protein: CASTLRGGHPEQYF.

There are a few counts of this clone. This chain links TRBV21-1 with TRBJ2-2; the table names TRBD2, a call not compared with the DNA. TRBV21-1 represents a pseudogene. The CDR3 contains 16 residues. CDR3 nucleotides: TGTGCCAGCAGTACCGCCGGGGGGCGTGCCACCGGGGAGCTGTTTTTT. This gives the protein CASSTAGGRATGELFF.

The CDR3 reads CASSSVVQDTQYF. The CDR3 DNA reads TGTGCCAGCAGCTCCGTAGTTCAAGATACGCAGTATTTT. This rearrangement joins TRBV7-8 to TRBJ2-3; D unresolved. This CDR3 spans 13 amino acids. Per germline, CDR1 SGHVS and CDR2 FQNEAQ. Trimming removed 4 bases from V and 5 bases from J, with 10 bases in between.

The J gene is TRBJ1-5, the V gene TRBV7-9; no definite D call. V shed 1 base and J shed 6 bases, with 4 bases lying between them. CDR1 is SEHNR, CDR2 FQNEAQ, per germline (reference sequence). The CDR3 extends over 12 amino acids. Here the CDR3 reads CASSLEAQPQHF. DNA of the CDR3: TGTGCCAGCAGCTTAGAAGCTCAGCCCCAGCATTTT.

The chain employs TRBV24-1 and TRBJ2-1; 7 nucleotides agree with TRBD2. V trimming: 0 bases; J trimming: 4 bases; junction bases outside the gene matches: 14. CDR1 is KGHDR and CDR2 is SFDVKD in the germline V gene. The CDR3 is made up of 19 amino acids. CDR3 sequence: CATSDLEGRGAGLYNEQFF. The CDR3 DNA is TGTGCCACCAGTGATTTGGAGGGGAGGGGAGCGGGACTATACAATGAGCAGTTCTTC.

This chain's CDR3 is CASSGGGAEAFF. The DNA for the CDR3 is TGCGCCAGCAGTGGTGGAGGAGCTGAAGCTTTCTTT. V and J are TRBV10-2 and TRBJ1-1, with D unresolved. V was cut by 4 bases and J by 6 bases, with 9 bases left in between. Germline V gene data show CDR1 as WSHSY and CDR2 as SAAADI. The CDR3 runs 12 residues.

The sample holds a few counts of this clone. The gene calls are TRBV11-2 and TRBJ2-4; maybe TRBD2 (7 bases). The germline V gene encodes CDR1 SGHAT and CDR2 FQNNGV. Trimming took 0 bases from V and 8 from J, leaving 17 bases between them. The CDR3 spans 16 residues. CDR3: CASSLEATGREHIQYF. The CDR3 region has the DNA TGTGCCAGCAGCTTAGAAGCAACAGGGCGGGAGCACATTCAGTACTTC.

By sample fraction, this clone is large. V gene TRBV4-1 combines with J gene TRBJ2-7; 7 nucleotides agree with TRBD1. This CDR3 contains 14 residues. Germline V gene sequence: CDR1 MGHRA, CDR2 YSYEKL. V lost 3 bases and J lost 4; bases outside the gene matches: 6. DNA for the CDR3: TGCGCCAGCAGCCATTCCGGGACAGCTTACGAGCAGTACTTC. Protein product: CASSHSGTAYEQYF.

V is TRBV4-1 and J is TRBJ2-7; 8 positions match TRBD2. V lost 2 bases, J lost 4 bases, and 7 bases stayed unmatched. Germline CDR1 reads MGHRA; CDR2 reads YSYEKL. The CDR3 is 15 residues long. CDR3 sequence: CASSQLLREGYEQYF. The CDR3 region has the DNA TGCGCCAGCAGCCAACTCCTTCGGGAGGGGTACGAGCAGTACTTC.

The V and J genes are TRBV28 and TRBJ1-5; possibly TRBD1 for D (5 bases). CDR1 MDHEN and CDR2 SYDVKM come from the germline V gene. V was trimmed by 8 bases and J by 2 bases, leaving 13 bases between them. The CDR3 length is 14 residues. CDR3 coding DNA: TGTGCCAGCCACCCGGGGGGAGGCAATCAGCCCCAGCATTTT. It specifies CASHPGGGNQPQHF.

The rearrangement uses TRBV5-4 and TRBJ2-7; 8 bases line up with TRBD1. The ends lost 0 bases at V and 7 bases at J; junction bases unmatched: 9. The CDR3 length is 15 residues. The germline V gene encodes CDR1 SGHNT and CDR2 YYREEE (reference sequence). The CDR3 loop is CASSLAGTGPHEQYF. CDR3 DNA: TGTGCCAGCAGCTTGGCCGGGACAGGACCTCATGAGCAGTACTTC.

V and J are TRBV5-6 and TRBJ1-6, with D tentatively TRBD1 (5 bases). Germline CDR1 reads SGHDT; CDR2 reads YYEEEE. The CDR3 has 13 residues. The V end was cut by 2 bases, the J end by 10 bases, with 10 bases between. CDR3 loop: CASSFQGGSPLHF. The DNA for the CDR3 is TGTGCCAGCAGCTTCCAGGGTGGCTCACCCCTCCACTTT.

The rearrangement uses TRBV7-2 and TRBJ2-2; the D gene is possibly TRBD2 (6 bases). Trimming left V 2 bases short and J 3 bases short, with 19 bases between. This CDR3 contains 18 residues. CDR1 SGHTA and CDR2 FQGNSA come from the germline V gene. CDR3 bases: TGTGCCAGCAGCTTACCCATAAGACTAGTTAGAGACACCGGGGAGCTGTTTTTT. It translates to CASSLPIRLVRDTGELFF.

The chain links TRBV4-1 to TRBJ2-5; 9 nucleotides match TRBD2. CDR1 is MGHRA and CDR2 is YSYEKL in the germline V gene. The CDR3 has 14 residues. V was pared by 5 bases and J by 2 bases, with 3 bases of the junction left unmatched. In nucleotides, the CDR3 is TGCGCCAGCAGCTCAGGACTAGCGCAAGAGACCCAGTACTTC. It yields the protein CASSSGLAQETQYF.

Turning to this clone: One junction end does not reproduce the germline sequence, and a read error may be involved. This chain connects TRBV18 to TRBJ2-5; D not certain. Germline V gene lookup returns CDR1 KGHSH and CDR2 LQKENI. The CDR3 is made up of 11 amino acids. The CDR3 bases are TGTACCAGCTCACTCGAGGAGACCCAGTACTTC. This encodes CTSSLEETQYF. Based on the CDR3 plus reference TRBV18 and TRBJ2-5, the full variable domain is NAGVMQNPRHLVRRRGQEARLRCSPMKGHSHVYWYRQLPEEGLKFMVYLQKENIIDESGMPKERFSAEFPKEGPSILRIQQVVRGDSAAYFCTSSLEETQYFGPGTRLLVL.